The entry that follows covers one T cell receptor beta chain sequence. Its cognate antigen is unknown. Germline CDR1 SEHNR, CDR2 FQNEAQ (reference sequence). This CDR3 is 15 amino acids long. Trimming took 4 bases from V and 4 from J, leaving 15 bases between them. The sort gate was single viable CD3+CD4+CD8-CD45RO+ cells for memory CD4+ T cells. Donors' CMV status reflects serum IgG against pp150, pp28, p38, p52. These data are taken from a study of memory CD4+ T cells and cytomegalovirus serostatus. As for the study in general: Donors were healthy Belgian adults, 9 CMV seropositive and approximately 23 seronegative.

Overall study results and limits: About two fifths of the roughly 150 known CMV-associated TCRbeta sequences appeared in CD4+ memory.

Produced via immunoSEQ multiplex PCR; TCRdb's table is partial and in-frame only. The table has under 55,000 clones, 65% to 80% seen once. The sample consisted of memory CD4+ T cells from blood. This clonotype was obtained from an adult in good health and CMV-seropositive. The chain links TRBV7-9 to TRBJ2-3, with TRBD1 as a possible D gene (6 bases). The chain's CDR3 is CASSSRYRVADTQYF. Written as DNA, the CDR3 is TGTGCCAGCAGCTCGCGTTACAGGGTTGCAGATACGCAGTATTTT.